This T cell receptor (beta chain) was retrieved from a study of circulating CD8 cells and anti-PD-1 response in melanoma. Live CD3+CD8+TCRalphabeta+ cells were sorted into four subsets by PD-1 and/or TIGIT. Broader study findings: Peptide assays on expanded sorted subsets replaced tumor-based reactivity testing.

Per the germline V gene, CDR1 is LNHDA and CDR2 is SQIVND (reference sequence). The CDR3 is 13 amino acids. V shed 5 bases and J shed 4 bases, with 8 bases lying between them. This clonotype is medium-sized (0.01 to 0.1%). The antigen is undetermined. TCR libraries were prepared from around 15 ng of total RNA with the QIAseq Immune Repertoire TCR panel. Each CDR3 protein gets one entry after TCRdb re-called the reads with MiXCR. The sample lists some 970 distinct CDR3 sequences; roughly 8.3% were seen once. V gene TRBV19 combines with J gene TRBJ2-2; D remains ambiguous. The sample in question was CD8+ T cells from PBMCs, obtained at baseline or after one month of anti-PD-1 therapy (not recorded which). The sequence came from a human donor with melanoma. CDR3 sequence: CASSRVATGELFF. The DNA for the CDR3 is TGTGCCAGTAGTCGGGTGGCCACCGGGGAGCTGTTTTTT.